A single sample gave rise to the 32 T cell receptor beta chains below, sequenced in a study of cytomegalovirus exposure and HLA in healthy donors. Sequencing used immunoSEQ multiplex PCR; TCRdb keeps in-frame clones, though not all of them. The sample holds roughly 150,000 clones, around 90% seen once. Sequenced sample: PBMCs. The receptor source for this set is a woman aged 18-29 years in good health and CMV-seropositive.

The J gene is TRBJ1-4, the V gene TRBV5-1; possible D gene TRBD1, 5 bases. V lost 3 bases to trimming and J lost 4 bases, with 10 bases between them. The germline gives CDR1 SGHRS, CDR2 YFSETQ. The CDR3 loop spans 14 amino acids. Written as DNA, the CDR3 is TGCGCCAGCAGCTCGGCGGGGCTTAATGAAAAACTGTTTTTT. Its protein is CASSSAGLNEKLFF.

The chain joins TRBV5-1 to TRBJ1-1; 7 bases fit TRBD1. The CDR3 runs to 15 residues. V lost 1 base, J lost 1 base, and 4 bases stayed unmatched. The germline CDR1 and CDR2 sequences are SGHRS and YFSETQ. CDR3 in DNA: TGCGCCAGCAGCTTGAAAGACAGGGAGAACACTGAAGCTTTCTTT. Protein product: CASSLKDRENTEAFF.

The V call is TRBV19, the J call TRBJ1-4; possibly TRBD1 for D (6 bases). CDR3 length equals 17 residues. The germline V and J ends were trimmed by 5 bases and 0 bases, with 16 bases remaining between them. Germline CDR1 and CDR2: LNHDA and SQIVND (reference sequence). The CDR3 nucleotides read TGTGCCAGTAGTTCTCGACAGGTCACAGCAACTAATGAAAAACTGTTTTTT. Residues: CASSSRQVTATNEKLFF.

The sample holds one count of this clone. The chain recombines TRBV7-9 with TRBJ2-7; no clear D. The germline CDR1 and CDR2 sequences are SEHNR and FQNEAQ (reference sequence). The ends were cut back, 5 bases at V and 1 base at J, with 15 bases in the middle. CDR3 length: 15 amino acids. In DNA form, the CDR3 reads TGTGCCAGCAGCCCGACTGCCCCCTTTTCCTACGAGCAGTACTTC. This codes for CASSPTAPFSYEQYF.

The chain couples TRBV6-1 to TRBJ2-7, with D possibly being TRBD1 (5 bases). CDR3 length: 13 amino acids. V lost 8 bases to trimming and J lost 1 base, with 12 bases between them. Germline V gives CDR1 MNHNS, CDR2 SASEGT. The CDR3 coding sequence is TGTGCCAGCCTGAGACAGTTTTCCTACGAGCAGTACTTC. Translated, it gives CASLRQFSYEQYF.

V usage is TRBV7-3 and J usage is TRBJ2-1; no clear D. Looked up from germline, CDR1 is SGHTA and CDR2 is FQGTGA. This CDR3 has 13 amino acids. V lost 1 base to trimming and J lost 12 bases, with 13 bases between them. In nucleotides, the CDR3 is TGTGCCAGCAGCTTAAACCCGGGTACGGGGCAGTTCTTC. Translating it yields CASSLNPGTGQFF.

The chain employs TRBV13 and TRBJ2-3; D perhaps matches TRBD1 (6 bases). CDR1 PRHDT and CDR2 FYEKMQ come from the germline V gene (reference sequence). The ends were cut back, 5 bases at V and 5 bases at J, with 17 bases in the middle. This CDR3 contains 15 residues. The CDR3 sequence: CASSQGLGTRDTQYF. The CDR3 DNA sequence: TGTGCCAGCAGCCAGGGCCTAGGGACAAGAGATACGCAGTATTTT.

The genes are TRBV2 and TRBJ2-2; 11 bases are shared with TRBD2. The junction had 1 base not matched to a gene; V was cut back by 7 bases and J by 0 bases. CDR1 SNHLY and CDR2 FYNNEI come from the germline V gene. This CDR3 contains 15 residues. CDR3 coding DNA: TGTGCCAGCACGGGACTAGCGGCGAACACCGGGGAGCTGTTTTTT. Amino acids: CASTGLAANTGELFF.

V usage is TRBV20-1 and J usage is TRBJ1-4; D remains ambiguous. The CDR3 runs to 11 residues. Germline CDR1 DFQATT, CDR2 SNEGSKA (reference sequence). Deletions cut 7 bases from V and 8 bases from J, with 11 bases between. The CDR3, as DNA: TGCAGTGTCTTCCGGGGAGAAAAACTGTTTTTT. Its translation: CSVFRGEKLFF.

The J gene is TRBJ2-7, the V gene TRBV7-9; D ambiguous. The length of the CDR3 is 12 residues. Germline loops: CDR1 SEHNR, CDR2 FQNEAQ (reference sequence). V was pared by 0 bases and J by 5 bases, with 5 bases between. The chain's CDR3 is CASSLAQDEQYF. The CDR3 bases are TGTGCCAGCAGCTTAGCTCAGGACGAGCAGTACTTC. Full variable domain (missing parts from reference TRBV7-9 and TRBJ2-7): DTGVSQNPRHKITKRGQNVTFRCDPISEHNRLYWYRQTLGQGPEFLTYFQNEAQLEKSRLLSDRFSAERPKGSFSTLEIQRTEQGDSAMYLCASSLAQDEQYFGPGTRLTVT.

Written as DNA, the CDR3 is TGTGCCTGGGGGACAGGGGCGTATGGCTACACCTTC. Its translation: CAWGTGAYGYTF. The V gene is TRBV30, the J gene TRBJ1-2, with 10 nucleotides matching TRBD1. The CDR3 loop spans 12 amino acids. Unmatched junction bases numbered 2, after V lost 5 bases and J lost 5 bases. Germline CDR1 is GTSNPN and CDR2 is SVGIG (reference sequence).

The V call is TRBV2, the J call TRBJ2-3; 7 bases match TRBD1. The trim removed 11 bases at V and 6 bases at J, leaving 17 bases unmatched. Germline V gives CDR1 SNHLY, CDR2 FYNNEI. CDR3 length: 15 amino acids. The CDR3 spells CAVNRQGPSRDTQYF. The CDR3 DNA reads as TGTGCCGTTAACCGACAGGGACCATCTAGGGATACGCAGTATTTT. Full variable domain (missing parts from reference TRBV2 and TRBJ2-3): EPEVTQTPSHQVTQMGQEVILRCVPISNHLYFYWYRQILGQKVEFLVSFYNNEISEKSEIFDDQFSVERPDGSNFTLKIRSTKLEDSAMYFCAVNRQGPSRDTQYFGPGTRLTVL.

A remark on this clone: Relative to the germline gene, one junction end is altered; a read error may explain this. This sequence joins TRBV10-1 and TRBJ1-3, with a weak D call TRBD1 (5 bases). Germline V lookup: CDR1 WNHNN, CDR2 SYGVQD (reference sequence). The CDR3 contains 14 residues. The CDR3 DNA follows: TGCGCCAGCAGTGAGGGGACTACTGGCAACACCATATATTTT. Translated: CASSEGTTGNTIYF.

This chain connects TRBV27 to TRBJ2-7; D is undetermined. In germline, CDR1 is MNHEY, CDR2 SMNVEV (reference sequence). The length of the CDR3 is 14 residues. Trimming took 6 bases from V and 1 from J, leaving 13 bases between them. The chain's CDR3 is CASRKLYRSYEQYF. Written as DNA, the CDR3 is TGTGCCAGCAGGAAGTTGTACAGATCCTACGAGCAGTACTTC.

This clone occurred many times. The chain joins TRBV4-3 to TRBJ2-7, with 7 bases matching TRBD2. The CDR3 runs to 16 residues. Germline CDR1 LGHNA, CDR2 YSLEER. Unmatched junction bases numbered 5, after V lost 0 bases and J lost 0 bases. This chain's CDR3 is CASSQDWREFSYEQYF. The CDR3 DNA reads as TGCGCCAGCAGCCAAGATTGGCGGGAGTTCTCCTACGAGCAGTACTTC.

This clone was recorded only once. The chain employs TRBV9 and TRBJ2-1, with a possible D match to TRBD1 (7 bases). Looked up from germline, CDR1 is SGDLS and CDR2 is YYNGEE. Trimming took 1 base from V and 12 from J, leaving 20 bases between them. The length of the CDR3 is 15 residues. For the CDR3, the DNA is TGTGCCAGCAGCGTAACCACCGGATCTCAGGGGGGGCAGTTCTTC. Protein product: CASSVTTGSQGGQFF.

The gene calls are TRBV11-3 and TRBJ2-1; D is perhaps TRBD2 (5 bases). CDR1 is SGHNT, CDR2 YENEEA, per germline. Between the trimmed V and J ends, which lost 8 bases and 6 bases, there was a span of 20 bases. The CDR3 is 15 amino acids. The CDR3 loop reads CASQRAPGFINEQFF. DNA of the CDR3: TGTGCCAGCCAACGGGCTCCGGGGTTTATCAATGAGCAGTTCTTC.

The chain uses TRBV10-3 and TRBJ2-3; D is ambiguous. Germline assignment: CDR1 ENHRY and CDR2 SYGVKD. This CDR3 spans 14 amino acids. Trimming left V 2 bases short and J 2 bases short, with 8 bases between. The CDR3 DNA is TGTGCCATCAGTGAGACTTCCCCCACAGATACGCAGTATTTT. Translation: CAISETSPTDTQYF.

This sequence joins TRBV19 and TRBJ1-1, with 9 bases matching TRBD1. The junction had 3 bases not matched to a gene; V was cut back by 6 bases and J by 1 base. The germline CDR1 and CDR2 sequences are LNHDA and SQIVND (reference sequence). This CDR3 region has 14 residues. Here the CDR3 reads CASRLGQGNTEAFF. The CDR3 region has the DNA TGTGCCAGTAGGTTGGGACAGGGGAACACTGAAGCTTTCTTT. Looking up the rest from reference TRBV19 and TRBJ1-1 gives the full variable domain: DGGITQSPKYLFRKEGQNVTLSCEQNLNHDAMYWYRQDPGQGLRLIYYSQIVNDFQKGDIAEGYSVSREKKESFPLTVTSAQKNPTAFYLCASRLGQGNTEAFFGQGTRLTVV.

This clone was found once. The V and J genes are TRBV2 and TRBJ2-1, with D possibly TRBD2 on 5 matching bases. There are 14 residues in the CDR3. Trimming cost V 7 bases and J 5 bases, with 15 bases left between them. Germline V lookup: CDR1 SNHLY, CDR2 FYNNEI. This CDR3 reads CASKRGLGNNEQFF. As DNA, the CDR3 is TGTGCCAGCAAACGAGGGCTAGGAAACAATGAGCAGTTCTTC.

The genes are TRBV7-3 and TRBJ2-5; 13 nucleotides agree with TRBD2. Trimming at V came to 5 bases and at J to 3 bases, leaving 9 bases not matched to a gene. Germline-derived CDR1 and CDR2 are SGHTA and FQGTGA. CDR3 length: 17 amino acids. CDR3 sequence: CASSPGTSGISEETQYF. The CDR3 region has the DNA TGTGCCAGCAGCCCGGGGACTAGCGGGATATCAGAAGAGACCCAGTACTTC. Variable domain in full (rest from reference TRBV7-3 and TRBJ2-5): GAGVSQTPSNKVTEKGKYVELRCDPISGHTALYWYRQSLGQGPEFLIYFQGTGAADDSGLPNDRFFAVRPEGSVSTLKIQRTERGDSAVYLCASSPGTSGISEETQYFGPGTRLLVL.

The CDR3 region is CASSPHGGRGTGELFF. The CDR3 bases are TGTGCCAGCAGCCCCCACGGCGGGAGAGGAACCGGGGAGCTGTTTTTT. The chain joins TRBV6-6 to TRBJ2-2, with 7 nucleotides matching TRBD2. Losses at the gene ends were 6 bases for V and 5 bases for J; bases not matched to a gene: 12. The CDR3 has 16 amino acids. Per the germline V gene, CDR1 is MNHNY and CDR2 is SVGAGI (reference sequence).

The V and J genes are TRBV20-1 and TRBJ2-1; D gene ambiguous. The CDR3 runs 11 residues. CDR1 and CDR2 (germline): DFQATT, SNEGSKA (reference sequence). The V gene lost 8 bases and the J gene lost 6 bases, with 11 bases spanning the gap. The CDR3 is CSTQVLNEQFF. In nucleotides, the CDR3 is TGCAGTACACAAGTCCTCAATGAGCAGTTCTTC.

The J gene is TRBJ2-2, the V gene TRBV4-2; 15 bases agree with TRBD2. In germline, CDR1 is LGHNA, CDR2 YNFKEQ. V dropped 4 bases and J dropped 6; count of bases not matched to a gene: 15. The length of the CDR3 is 20 residues. CDR3 sequence reads: CASSRLVGLAGGSMPGELFF. Written as DNA, the CDR3 is TGTGCCAGCAGCCGATTGGTGGGACTAGCGGGAGGAAGTATGCCCGGGGAGCTGTTTTTT.

The genes are TRBV18 and TRBJ2-5; D perhaps matches TRBD1 (6 bases). Per the germline V gene, CDR1 is KGHSH and CDR2 is LQKENI. CDR3 length: 14 residues. V was shortened by 3 bases and J by 5 bases, with 13 bases between the two germline ends. In DNA, the CDR3 is TGTGCCAGCTCACCGGGCTTGGGGGCGGAGACCCAGTACTTC. This codes for CASSPGLGAETQYF.

The CDR3 nucleotides are TGTGCCAGCAGCGCCCGAGGGACAGGGCTTTGGAGAAACACCATATATTTT. Translating it yields CASSARGTGLWRNTIYF. The rearrangement uses TRBV25-1 and TRBJ1-3; TRBD1 agrees at 9 bases. There are 17 residues in the CDR3. The germline gives CDR1 MGHDK, CDR2 SYGVNS. Unmatched junction bases numbered 14, after V lost 6 bases and J lost 5 bases.

In this sample, this clone turned up once. The CDR3 region is CAVATDSNQPQHF. The CDR3 region has the DNA TGTGCTGTAGCGACGGATAGCAATCAGCCCCAGCATTTT. V and J are TRBV19 and TRBJ1-5; D unresolved. The CDR3 runs to 13 residues. From germline, CDR1 is LNHDA and CDR2 SQIVND (reference sequence).

This chain links TRBV15 with TRBJ1-2; D is uncertain. From germline, CDR1 is LNHNV and CDR2 YYDKDF (reference sequence). This CDR3 has 17 amino acids. Trimming took 0 bases from V and 1 from J, leaving 15 bases between them. The CDR3 region has the DNA TGTGCCACCAGCAGAGATAGAATCGACACCCTTAACTATGGCTACACCTTC. Its protein product is CATSRDRIDTLNYGYTF.

This chain links TRBV6-5 with TRBJ2-2; a weak D match, TRBD1 (6 bases). V was shortened by 5 bases and J by 8 bases, with 9 bases between the two germline ends. Germline V gene data show CDR1 as MNHEY and CDR2 as SVGAGI. The CDR3 is 12 amino acids. This chain's CDR3 is CASSNRGGELFF. CDR3 DNA sequence: TGTGCCAGCAGTAATAGGGGGGGGGAGCTGTTTTTT.

This chain connects TRBV27 to TRBJ2-2; the D gene is possibly TRBD2 (5 bases). Germline assignment: CDR1 MNHEY and CDR2 SMNVEV (reference sequence). V lost 1 base to trimming and J lost 4 bases, with 10 bases between them. This CDR3 region has 15 residues. The CDR3 DNA sequence: TGTGCCAGCAGTTTATTTCCGGGGATCACCGGGGAGCTGTTTTTT. It specifies CASSLFPGITGELFF.

V usage is TRBV30 and J usage is TRBJ2-3; the D is unclear. Trimming took off 1 base at V and 8 bases at J, with 7 bases between the two ends. This CDR3 has 11 residues. Germline values: CDR1 GTSNPN, CDR2 SVGIG (reference sequence). The DNA of the CDR3 is TGTGCCTGGAGTGCGAGGAGTACGCAGTATTTT. Residues: CAWSARSTQYF.

The rearrangement uses TRBV9 and TRBJ2-2; D perhaps matches TRBD2 (5 bases). CDR1 and CDR2 (germline): SGDLS, YYNGEE. This CDR3 is built from 14 residues. The germline V and J ends were trimmed by 0 bases and 3 bases, with 6 bases remaining between them. CDR3 protein: CASSVVGDTGELFF. The CDR3 coding sequence is TGTGCCAGCAGCGTAGTCGGGGACACCGGGGAGCTGTTTTTT. Complete variable domain (other parts from reference TRBV9 and TRBJ2-2): DSGVTQTPKHLITATGQRVTLRCSPRSGDLSVYWYQQSLDQGLQFLIQYYNGEERAKGNILERFSAQQFPDLHSELNLSSLELGDSALYFCASSVVGDTGELFFGEGSRLTVL.